This TCR beta chain was captured in a study of early stage breast cancer tumors. The CDR3 is made up of 17 amino acids. Trimming took 4 bases from V and 3 from J; bases not matched to a gene: 13. Germline CDR1 SGHRS, CDR2 YFSETQ. TCRdb's copy holds only in-frame clones and misses some; the assay was immunoSEQ multiplex PCR. The data contain about 53,000 clones, about 93% of them seen just once; the ten biggest clones take up around 5%. This clonotype originated in a person aged 70 to 85 with breast cancer. This chain joins TRBV5-1 and TRBJ2-3, with TRBD2 identical over 8 bases. The source material was blood. This CDR3 reads CASSPREGNVGTDTQYF. CDR3 nucleotide sequence: TGCGCCAGCAGCCCCCGGGAGGGGAATGTGGGAACAGATACGCAGTATTTT.